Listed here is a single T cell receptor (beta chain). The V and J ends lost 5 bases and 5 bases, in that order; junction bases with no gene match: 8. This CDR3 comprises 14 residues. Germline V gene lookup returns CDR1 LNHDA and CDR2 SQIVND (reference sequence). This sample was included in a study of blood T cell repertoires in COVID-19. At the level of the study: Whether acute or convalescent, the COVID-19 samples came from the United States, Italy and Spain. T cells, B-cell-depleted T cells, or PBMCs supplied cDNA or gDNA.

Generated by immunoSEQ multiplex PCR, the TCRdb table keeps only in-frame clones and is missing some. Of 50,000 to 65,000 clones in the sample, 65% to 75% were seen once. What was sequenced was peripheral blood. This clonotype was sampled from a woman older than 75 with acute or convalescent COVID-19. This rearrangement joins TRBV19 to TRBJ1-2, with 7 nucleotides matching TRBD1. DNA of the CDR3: TGTGCCAGTAGTCTCCGACAGGGCGGGTATGGCTACACCTTC. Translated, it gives CASSLRQGGYGYTF.